This T cell receptor (beta chain) derives from a study of blood T cell repertoires in COVID-19. Whole-study context: From the United States, Italy and Spain came samples of acute and convalescent COVID-19. Sample material is recorded as cDNA or gDNA derived from T cells, B-cell-depleted T cells, or PBMCs.

The germline V gene encodes CDR1 MDHEN and CDR2 SYDVKM. V shed 7 bases and J 1 base; nucleotides not matched to a gene: 5. This CDR3 is 14 amino acids long. In the original analysis: How many nucleated cells were present was estimated from reference gene primer amplification. Assay: immunoSEQ multiplex PCR; the TCRdb copy retains only in-frame clones and omits some. V, J and clone size are taken as reported in that table, and D and trimming were inferred from the DNA itself. The sample lists around 140,000 clones; about 87% were seen once. This rearrangement joins TRBV28 to TRBJ1-1, with 8 bases lining up with TRBD1. Sequencing input: peripheral blood. The receptor was isolated from a man aged 55 to 70 with active or convalescent COVID-19. In DNA, the CDR3 is TGTGCCAGCAAGCCGGGACAGGAGAACACTGAAGCTTTCTTT. This encodes CASKPGQENTEAFF.